This T cell receptor beta chain derives from a study of breast tumors, draining lymph nodes, adjacent tissues. TCRdb recomputed calls from the multiplex PCR reads with MiXCR, one row per CDR3 protein. The sample has about 89,000 distinct CDR3 sequences, approximately 31% seen once. The lymph nodes were axillary draining lymph nodes from breast cancer patients. Study-wide points: Tumors had less TCR diversity than lymph nodes, more than nontumor tissue.

This clonotype has only a few counts. Antigen specificity is unknown. The sequence came from a female donor with breast cancer. Some clones in this sample may be carry-over from other donors' samples. Input material: axillary lymph node tissue.

CDR3 amino acids: CASSLRRVISGTEAFF. CDR3 sequence (DNA): TGTGCCAGCAGCCTGAGACGGGTCATTTCGGGCACTGAAGCTTTCTTT. The genes are TRBV7-2 and TRBJ1-1; D is unresolved. CDR3 length equals 16 residues. The germline gives CDR1 SGHTA, CDR2 FQGNSA. Trimming took 5 bases from V and 4 from J, leaving 20 bases between them.